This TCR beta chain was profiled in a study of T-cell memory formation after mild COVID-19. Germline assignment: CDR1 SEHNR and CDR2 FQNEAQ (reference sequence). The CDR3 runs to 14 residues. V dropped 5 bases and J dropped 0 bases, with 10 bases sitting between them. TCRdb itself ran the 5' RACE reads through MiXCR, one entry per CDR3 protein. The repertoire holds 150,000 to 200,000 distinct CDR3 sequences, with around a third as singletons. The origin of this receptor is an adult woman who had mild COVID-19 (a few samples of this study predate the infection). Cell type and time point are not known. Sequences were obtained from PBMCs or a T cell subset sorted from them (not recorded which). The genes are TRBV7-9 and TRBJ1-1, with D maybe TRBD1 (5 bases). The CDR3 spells CASSPDSLNTEAFF. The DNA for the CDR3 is TGTGCCAGCAGCCCCGACAGTCTGAACACTGAAGCTTTCTTT.